This record covers a single T cell receptor (beta chain). These data are taken from a study of T cell responses to AZD1222 COVID-19 vaccine. The CDR3 has 11 amino acids. From germline, CDR1 is SGHRS and CDR2 YFSETQ. Trimming stripped 0 bases from V and 8 bases from J, with 3 bases between. Some clones are missing from TCRdb's copy, which holds only in-frame ones; the method was immunoSEQ multiplex PCR. Of around 50,000 clones listed, approximately 86% are singletons. The sequencing here drew on peripheral blood, taken on day 0 of AZD1222 vaccination. The chain couples TRBV5-1 to TRBJ2-1; D ambiguous. This TCR was sampled from an adult in good health. CDR3 sequence reads: CASSLAHEQFF. CDR3 bases: TGCGCCAGCAGCTTGGCCCATGAGCAGTTCTTC.